This T cell receptor beta chain was recorded in a study of beta chain features in type 1 diabetes. The overall study: Healthy donors and patients had similar age, gender and cell yields. Overall study findings and caveats: PCR might favor shorter templates, equally in patients and controls. In type 1 diabetes patients, VDJ junctions had fewer insertions; deletions at these junctions were more frequent.

The table lists this clone with a few counts. Its antigen is unknown. Expressed TCRB transcripts got sequenced, as all isolated RNA was reverse transcribed. TCRdb keeps only in-frame clones here, not all; method: immunoSEQ multiplex PCR. The sample carries roughly 150,000 clones, just over 9% recorded once. The germline gives CDR1 SGHNT, CDR2 YYREEE (reference sequence). This CDR3 is 14 amino acids long. V was shortened by 0 bases and J by 3 bases, with 9 bases between the two germline ends. The chain recombines TRBV5-4 with TRBJ1-2; D call uncertain. Sequenced material: central memory CD4+ T cells from blood. The sequence derives from a woman younger than 30 in good health. The CDR3 loop reads CASSLEEEDYGYTF. The DNA for the CDR3 is TGTGCCAGCAGCTTGGAGGAAGAGGACTATGGCTACACCTTC.